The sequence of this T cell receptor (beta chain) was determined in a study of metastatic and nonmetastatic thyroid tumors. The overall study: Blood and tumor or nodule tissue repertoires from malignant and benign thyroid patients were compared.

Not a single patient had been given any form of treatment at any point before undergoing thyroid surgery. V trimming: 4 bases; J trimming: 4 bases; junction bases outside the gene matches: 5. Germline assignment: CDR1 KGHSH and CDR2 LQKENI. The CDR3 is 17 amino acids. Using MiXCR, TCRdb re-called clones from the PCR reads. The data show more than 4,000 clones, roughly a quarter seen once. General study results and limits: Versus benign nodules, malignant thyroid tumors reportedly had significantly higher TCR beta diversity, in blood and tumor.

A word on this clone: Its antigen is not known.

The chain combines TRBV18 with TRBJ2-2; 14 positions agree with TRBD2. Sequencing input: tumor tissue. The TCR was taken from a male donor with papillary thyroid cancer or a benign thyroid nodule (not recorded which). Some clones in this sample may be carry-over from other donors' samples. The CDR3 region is CASSLGLAGGPTGELFF. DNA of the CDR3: TGTGCCAGCTCACTTGGACTAGCGGGAGGACCCACCGGGGAGCTGTTTTTT.